Sequencing of this T cell receptor (beta chain) was carried out in a study of beta chain features in type 1 diabetes. Isolated RNA was reverse transcribed in full, so expressed TCRB transcripts were sequenced. TCRdb's copy holds only in-frame clones and misses some; the assay was immunoSEQ multiplex PCR. The repertoire holds 450,000 to 550,000 clones, with over 25% as singletons. From germline, CDR1 is GTSNPN and CDR2 SVGIG (reference sequence). V lost 3 bases to trimming and J lost 7 bases, with 12 bases between them. This CDR3 is built from 13 residues. Notes on this clone: What it recognizes is unknown.

CD45RO/CCR7/CD25/CD127/CD95/CD27 staining was used to isolate CD4+ naive, central memory, regulatory and stem cell-like memory cells by sorting. Broader study findings: High-TCR-expressing cells could be over-represented by cDNA sequencing. Naive, central memory and Treg TCRB repertoires appeared more alike in patients than in healthy donors.

Sequencing was done on a sample of naive CD4+ T cells from blood. This chain links TRBV30 with TRBJ2-2, with no clear D. This clonotype originated in a man younger than 35 in good health. The CDR3: CAWSVIVGGELFF. The CDR3 DNA reads TGTGCCTGGAGCGTTATTGTAGGCGGGGAGCTGTTTTTT.